One sample yielded the 18 T cell receptor beta chains listed below, sequenced in a study of control samples from healthy donors and cancer patients. Libraries were prepared by immunoSEQ multiplex PCR; TCRdb keeps only in-frame clonotypes and omits some of them. This sample has almost 90,000 clones, with around nine tenths found just once. The sequenced sample consisted of blood. The source of these receptors is a man in his thirties or forties in good health.

This clone was counted once. The CDR3 coding sequence is TGTGCCAGTAGTAGGGGGACAGTTACTAGCACAGATACGCAGTATTTT. It yields the protein CASSRGTVTSTDTQYF. The rearrangement uses TRBV19 and TRBJ2-3, with 7 bases fitting TRBD1. The CDR3 sequence is 16 residues long. The J segment lost 0 bases and the V segment lost 4 bases, leaving 7 bases of the junction unmatched. From germline, CDR1 is LNHDA and CDR2 SQIVND (reference sequence).

The J gene is TRBJ2-2, the V gene TRBV4-1, with 11 bases that match TRBD1. The CDR3 is 15 residues long. V trimming: 4 bases; J trimming: 6 bases; junction bases outside the gene matches: 4. Germline loops: CDR1 MGHRA, CDR2 YSYEKL. CDR3: CASSPWTGGPGELFF. In nucleotides, the CDR3 is TGCGCCAGCAGCCCATGGACAGGGGGCCCCGGGGAGCTGTTTTTT.

The chain uses TRBV28 and TRBJ1-1; D not certain. V lost 5 bases, J lost 0 bases, and 16 bases lay in between. The CDR3 length is 16 residues. CDR1 and CDR2 (germline): MDHEN, SYDVKM. The CDR3 reads CASSPRTSPMNTEAFF. Written as DNA, the CDR3 is TGTGCCAGCAGTCCGCGGACCTCACCAATGAACACTGAAGCTTTCTTT.

This chain connects TRBV29-1 to TRBJ2-5, with 7 bases that match TRBD1. Germline V lookup: CDR1 SQVTM, CDR2 ANQGSEA. Trimming removed 5 bases from V and 6 bases from J; junction bases left unmatched: 6. This CDR3 region has 12 residues. CDR3 sequence (DNA): TGCAGCGTTCATCCAGGGGGTCAGACCCAGTACTTC. The encoded protein is CSVHPGGQTQYF.

The CDR3: CASSSQAFMNTEAFF. CDR3 DNA sequence: TGTGCCAGTAGTAGTCAGGCGTTCATGAACACTGAAGCTTTCTTT. The V gene is TRBV19, the J gene TRBJ1-1; D is ambiguous. CDR1 and CDR2 (germline): LNHDA, SQIVND (reference sequence). V lost 4 bases, J lost 0 bases, and 12 bases lay in between. The CDR3 is 15 amino acids. Using reference TRBV19 and TRBJ1-1 for the parts outside the CDR3, the full variable domain is DGGITQSPKYLFRKEGQNVTLSCEQNLNHDAMYWYRQDPGQGLRLIYYSQIVNDFQKGDIAEGYSVSREKKESFPLTVTSAQKNPTAFYLCASSSQAFMNTEAFFGQGTRLTVV.

V usage is TRBV9 and J usage is TRBJ2-3; D not certain. Germline CDR1 and CDR2: SGDLS and YYNGEE. Between the trimmed V and J ends, which lost 0 bases and 7 bases, there was a span of 12 bases. The CDR3 is 14 amino acids. The CDR3 loop reads CASSVDLLANTQYF. The CDR3 bases are TGTGCCAGCAGCGTAGACCTCCTCGCGAATACGCAGTATTTT.

This chain links TRBV6-6 with TRBJ2-3; no definite D call. From germline, CDR1 is MNHNY and CDR2 SVGAGI (reference sequence). CDR3 length: 14 amino acids. The germline V and J ends were trimmed by 7 bases and 6 bases, with 17 bases remaining between them. DNA for the CDR3: TGTGCCAGCACTACAACGGCAACTCTGGATACGCAGTATTTT. As protein: CASTTTATLDTQYF.

This clone was counted a single time. The chain links TRBV5-1 to TRBJ2-3, with 7 positions matching TRBD1. V lost 4 bases to trimming and J lost 2 bases; unmatched junction nucleotides: 7. This CDR3 contains 15 residues. The germline CDR1 and CDR2 sequences are SGHRS and YFSETQ. Here the CDR3 reads CASSPGQVFTDTQYF. The CDR3 DNA is TGCGCCAGCAGCCCAGGACAGGTCTTCACAGATACGCAGTATTTT.

The CDR3 DNA is TGTGCCAGCAGTGTCCGGGACAATCTCTACGAGCAGTACGTC. This sequence encodes CASSVRDNLYEQYV. The rearrangement uses TRBV6-4 and TRBJ2-7, with D perhaps matching TRBD1 (6 bases). Deletions cut 4 bases from V and 3 bases from J, with 13 bases between. Germline V gene sequence: CDR1 MRHNA, CDR2 SNTAGT. The CDR3 loop spans 14 amino acids.

The V gene is TRBV11-2, the J gene TRBJ2-3, with a weak D call TRBD2 (6 bases). CDR3 length: 15 amino acids. Germline V gene data show CDR1 as SGHAT and CDR2 as FQNNGV. Trimming took off 4 bases at V and 4 bases at J, with 15 bases between the two ends. CDR3 nucleotide sequence: TGTGCCAGCAGCTCCGGGTCGGGGGTCGCAGATACGCAGTATTTT. Translated, it gives CASSSGSGVADTQYF.

The chain is built from TRBV15 and TRBJ1-3; D remains ambiguous. CDR3 length: 14 residues. Trimming cost V 8 bases and J 4 bases, with 15 bases left between them. The germline CDR1 and CDR2 sequences are LNHNV and YYDKDF (reference sequence). The DNA of the CDR3 is TGTGCCACCGCCCGGGTGGGCAGGGGAAACACCATATATTTT. Residues: CATARVGRGNTIYF.

V gene TRBV5-6 combines with J gene TRBJ1-2; D gene uncertain. Germline CDR1 is SGHDT and CDR2 is YYEEEE. CDR3 size: 12 residues. Trimming shortened V by 0 bases and J by 4 bases, and 4 bases separated the two germline ends. The CDR3 sequence is CASSLEAYGYTF. The CDR3 DNA follows: TGTGCCAGCAGCTTGGAGGCCTATGGCTACACCTTC.

The rearrangement joins TRBV7-9 to TRBJ1-2; possible D gene TRBD1, 5 bases. CDR1 SEHNR and CDR2 FQNEAQ come from the germline V gene (reference sequence). The CDR3 is 16 residues long. Between the trimmed V and J ends, which lost 5 bases and 4 bases, there was a span of 20 bases. The CDR3 loop is CASSRDLLGPSYGYTF. The DNA of the CDR3 is TGTGCCAGCAGCCGGGACTTACTAGGGCCGAGCTATGGCTACACCTTC.

The count of this clone is one. This chain uses TRBV19 with TRBJ1-2; possible D gene TRBD1, 5 bases. The V and J ends lost 6 bases and 8 bases respectively, with 16 bases between them. From germline, CDR1 is LNHDA and CDR2 SQIVND (reference sequence). This CDR3 spans 13 amino acids. CDR3 coding DNA: TGTGCCAGTAGCACACAGGCCGGGAGGGGCTACACCTTC. Translating it yields CASSTQAGRGYTF.

The CDR3 sequence is CASSQDRTEPSTDTQYF. CDR3 DNA sequence: TGCGCCAGCAGCCAAGACCGGACAGAGCCTAGCACAGATACGCAGTATTTT. The chain couples TRBV4-1 to TRBJ2-3; tentatively, D is TRBD1 (6 bases). The germline CDR1 and CDR2 sequences are MGHRA and YSYEKL. The CDR3 length is 17 residues. V was trimmed by 0 bases and J by 0 bases, leaving 13 bases between them.

V is TRBV5-4 and J is TRBJ2-3; D is perhaps TRBD2 (6 bases). The V and J ends lost 4 bases and 2 bases respectively, with 11 bases between them. The CDR3 runs 14 residues. Germline V gene sequence: CDR1 SGHNT, CDR2 YYREEE (reference sequence). The CDR3 is CASSRGGITDTQYF. In DNA form, the CDR3 reads TGTGCCAGCAGCCGCGGCGGGATCACAGATACGCAGTATTTT. Filled out from reference TRBV5-4 and TRBJ2-3, the complete variable domain reads ETGVTQSPTHLIKTRGQQVTLRCSSQSGHNTVSWYQQALGQGPQFIFQYYREEENGRGNFPPRFSGLQFPNYSSELNVNALELDDSALYLCASSRGGITDTQYFGPGTRLTVL.

This clone was seen once. The chain has TRBV2 and TRBJ1-1; D unresolved. V lost 7 bases and J lost 6, with 9 bases in between. Germline assignment: CDR1 SNHLY and CDR2 FYNNEI. The CDR3 has 11 residues. The CDR3 region has the DNA TGTGCCAGCACCCTGAGGTCTGAAGCTTTCTTT. It translates to CASTLRSEAFF. Using reference TRBV2 and TRBJ1-1 for the parts outside the CDR3, the full variable domain is EPEVTQTPSHQVTQMGQEVILRCVPISNHLYFYWYRQILGQKVEFLVSFYNNEISEKSEIFDDQFSVERPDGSNFTLKIRSTKLEDSAMYFCASTLRSEAFFGQGTRLTVV.

The V and J genes are TRBV30 and TRBJ2-2; 10 positions match TRBD2. CDR3 length: 17 amino acids. Germline loops: CDR1 GTSNPN, CDR2 SVGIG (reference sequence). V was pared by 2 bases and J by 0 bases, with 6 bases of the junction left unmatched. The CDR3 DNA reads TGTGCCTGGAGTTCTAGCGGGGGCTTTACGAACACCGGGGAGCTGTTTTTT. This encodes CAWSSSGGFTNTGELFF.